These 5 T cell receptor beta chains were all obtained from the same sample, sequenced in a study of blood T cell repertoires in COVID-19. Clones were read by immunoSEQ multiplex PCR, and TCRdb kept only the in-frame ones, dropping some. The sample has fewer than 250,000 clones; 83% are singletons. Sample: PBMCs or T cells enriched from blood (not recorded which). These receptors all stem from a middle-aged woman who had been exposed to COVID-19.

The V call is TRBV19, the J call TRBJ2-1; 11 nucleotides align to TRBD2. Germline CDR1 is LNHDA and CDR2 is SQIVND (reference sequence). The CDR3 has 16 amino acids. V trimming: 5 bases; J trimming: 4 bases; junction bases outside the gene matches: 7. CDR3 bases: TGTGCCAGTAGTCGGGGGCTAGCGGGGGGTTACAATGAGCAGTTCTTC. Amino acid sequence: CASSRGLAGGYNEQFF.

The chain carries TRBV7-8 and TRBJ2-2, with 8 bases matching TRBD1. The CDR3 spans 16 residues. Germline V lookup: CDR1 SGHVS, CDR2 FQNEAQ. V gave up 3 bases and J gave up 6 bases; unmatched junction bases: 9. The CDR3 bases are TGTGCCAGCAGCTTCGACGACAGGGGCCCCTCCGGGGAGCTGTTTTTT. Translating it yields CASSFDDRGPSGELFF.

This clone was seen just once. The chain is built from TRBV19 and TRBJ1-1; TRBD1 aligns across 9 bases. Germline V gives CDR1 LNHDA, CDR2 SQIVND (reference sequence). The CDR3 covers 15 residues. The ends lost 8 bases at V and 4 bases at J; junction bases unmatched: 11. The CDR3 reads CASSIGGQGITEAFF. CDR3 DNA: TGTGCCAGTTCTATAGGGGGACAGGGAATCACTGAAGCTTTCTTT.

This clone turned up a few times. The chain joins TRBV2 to TRBJ2-1, with TRBD2 matching over 9 bases. The CDR3 extends over 14 amino acids. V lost 6 bases and J lost 4; bases outside the gene matches: 4. Per germline, CDR1 SNHLY and CDR2 FYNNEI. CDR3 sequence: CASRAAGGYNEQFF. DNA for the CDR3: TGTGCCAGCAGGGCAGCGGGGGGATACAATGAGCAGTTCTTC.

This clone was recorded once. CDR3 sequence: CASSQDLYTGGGLISPLHF. Here the CDR3 DNA reads TGCGCCAGCAGCCAAGATCTTTATACGGGGGGAGGGCTAATTTCACCCCTCCACTTT. J is TRBJ1-6 and V is TRBV4-1, with D tentatively TRBD1 (5 bases). V was shortened by 0 bases and J by 9 bases, with 24 bases between the two germline ends. The CDR3 is made up of 19 amino acids. CDR1 and CDR2 (germline): MGHRA, YSYEKL.